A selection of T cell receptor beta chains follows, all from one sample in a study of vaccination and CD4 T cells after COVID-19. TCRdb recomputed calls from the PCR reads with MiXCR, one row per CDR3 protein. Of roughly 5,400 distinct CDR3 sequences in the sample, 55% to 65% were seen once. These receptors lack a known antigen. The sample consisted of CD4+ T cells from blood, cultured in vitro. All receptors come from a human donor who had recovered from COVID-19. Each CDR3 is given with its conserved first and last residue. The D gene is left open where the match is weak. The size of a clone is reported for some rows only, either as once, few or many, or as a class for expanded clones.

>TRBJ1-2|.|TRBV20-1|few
TGCAGTGCTAGCCTACAGGGCCTGTATGGCTACACCTTC
CSASLQGLYGYTF
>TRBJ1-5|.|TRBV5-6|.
TGTGCCAGCAGCCGCAGGGGCAATCAGCCCCAGCATTTT
CASSRRGNQPQHF
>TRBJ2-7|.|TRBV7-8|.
TGTGCCAGCAACCAAGATTCTAGCGAGCAGTACTTC
CASNQDSSEQYF
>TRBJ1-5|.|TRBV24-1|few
TGTGCCACCAACGGGGATAGCAATCAGCCCCAGCATTTT
CATNGDSNQPQHF
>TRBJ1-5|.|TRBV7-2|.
TGTGCCAGCAGCCCCGGCCAAGGGGGGCCCCAGCATTTT
CASSPGQGGPQHF
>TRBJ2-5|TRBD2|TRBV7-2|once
TGTGCCAGCAGGGCCGCTAGCGGGGGGCAGGGGACCCAGTACTTC
CASRAASGGQGTQYF
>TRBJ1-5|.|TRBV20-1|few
TGCAGTGCTAGGACAGATAGCAATCAGCCCCAGCATTTT
CSARTDSNQPQHF
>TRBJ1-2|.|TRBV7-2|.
TGTGCCAGCAGCTTAGAGGGTTGGGGGGGCTACACCTTC
CASSLEGWGGYTF
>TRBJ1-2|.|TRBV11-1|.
TGTGCCAGCGGCCTTTCCGGAGATGGCTACACCTTC
CASGLSGDGYTF
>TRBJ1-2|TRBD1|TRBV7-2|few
TGTGCCAGCAGCCCCGGGACAGGGCGCTATGGCTACACCTTC
CASSPGTGRYGYTF
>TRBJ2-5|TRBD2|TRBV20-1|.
TGCAGTGCTAGTTCTAGCGGGGGCAAAGAGACCCAGTACTTC
CSASSSGGKETQYF
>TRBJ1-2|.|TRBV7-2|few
TGTGCCAGCAGCTTAGTGGGGCGCGGCTACACCTTC
CASSLVGRGYTF
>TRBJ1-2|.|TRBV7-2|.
TGTGCCAGCAGCTTAGCGTGGACAGCTCAACGGGGCTACACCTTC
CASSLAWTAQRGYTF
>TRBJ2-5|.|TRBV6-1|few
TGTGCCAGCAGGGCAGGGCCCCCGGAGACCCAGTACTTC
CASRAGPPETQYF
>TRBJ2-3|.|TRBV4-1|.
TGCGCCAGCAGCCAAGTGGCAGGGAGGCAGTATTTT
CASSQVAGRQYF
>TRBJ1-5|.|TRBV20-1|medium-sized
TGCAGTGCTAGAGGGACAGTCTATCAGCCCCAGCATTTT
CSARGTVYQPQHF
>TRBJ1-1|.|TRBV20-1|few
TGCAGTGCTAGAGAGGGGGGGACTGAAGCTTTCTTT
CSAREGGTEAFF
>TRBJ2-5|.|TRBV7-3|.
TGTGCCAGCAGCTTGGTAACGGGCCCCCAAGAGACCCAGTACTTC
CASSLVTGPQETQYF
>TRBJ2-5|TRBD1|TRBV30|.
TGTGCCTGGAGTGTCCCAGGGGGCCACCAGTACTTC
CAWSVPGGHQYF
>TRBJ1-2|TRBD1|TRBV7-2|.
TGTGCCAGCTCAGTAGGGACAGGGGCCCGGGGCTACACCTTC
CASSVGTGARGYTF
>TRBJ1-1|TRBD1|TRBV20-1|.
TGCAGTGCTACCCGGACAGGAGTCTACACTGAAGCTTTCTTT
CSATRTGVYTEAFF
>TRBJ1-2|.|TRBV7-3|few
TGTGCCAGCAGCTTACAGGGAGCTCATGGCTACACCTTC
CASSLQGAHGYTF
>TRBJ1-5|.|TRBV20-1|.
TGCAGTGCTGGGGCGGCAGAGGCCAATCAGCCCCAGCATTTT
CSAGAAEANQPQHF
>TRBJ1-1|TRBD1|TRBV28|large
TGTGCCAGCAGTTCGCCGACAGGGCAAGCTTTCTTT
CASSSPTGQAFF